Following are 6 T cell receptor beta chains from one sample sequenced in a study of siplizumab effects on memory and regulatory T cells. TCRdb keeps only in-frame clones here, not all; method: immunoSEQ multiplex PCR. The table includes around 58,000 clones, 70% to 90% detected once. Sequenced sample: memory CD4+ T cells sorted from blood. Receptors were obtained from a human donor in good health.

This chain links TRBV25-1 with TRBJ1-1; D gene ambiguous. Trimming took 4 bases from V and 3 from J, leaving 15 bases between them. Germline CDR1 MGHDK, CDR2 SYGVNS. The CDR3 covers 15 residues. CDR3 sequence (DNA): TGTGCCAGCAGTGCCCCGGGTGTAGGTGACACTGAAGCTTTCTTT. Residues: CASSAPGVGDTEAFF.

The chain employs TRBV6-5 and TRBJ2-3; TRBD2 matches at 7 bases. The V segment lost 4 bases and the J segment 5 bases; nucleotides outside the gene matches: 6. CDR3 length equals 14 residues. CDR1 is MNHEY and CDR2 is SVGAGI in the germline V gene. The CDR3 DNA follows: TGTGCCAGCAGTTTAGCGGGTATGGTAGATACGCAGTATTTT. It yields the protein CASSLAGMVDTQYF.

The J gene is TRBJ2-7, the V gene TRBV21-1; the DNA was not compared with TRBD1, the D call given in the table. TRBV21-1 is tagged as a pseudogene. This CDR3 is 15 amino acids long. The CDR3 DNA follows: TGTGCCAGCAGCAAAGACCGGGACAGGGGCGACGAGCAGTACTTC. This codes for CASSKDRDRGDEQYF.

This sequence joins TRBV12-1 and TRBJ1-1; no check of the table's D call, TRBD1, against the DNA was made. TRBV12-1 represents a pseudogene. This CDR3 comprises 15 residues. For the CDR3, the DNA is TGTGCCAGCCGTCGGAGAAAGGGGCCCAACACTGAAGCTTTCTTT. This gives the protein CASRRRKGPNTEAFF.

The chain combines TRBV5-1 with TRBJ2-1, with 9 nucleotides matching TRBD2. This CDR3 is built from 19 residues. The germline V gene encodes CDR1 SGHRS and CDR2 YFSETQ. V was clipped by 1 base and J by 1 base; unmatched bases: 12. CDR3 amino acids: CASSLLGLAGPVSYNEQFF. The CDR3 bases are TGCGCCAGCAGCTTGTTAGGCCTAGCGGGACCGGTTTCCTACAATGAGCAGTTCTTC.

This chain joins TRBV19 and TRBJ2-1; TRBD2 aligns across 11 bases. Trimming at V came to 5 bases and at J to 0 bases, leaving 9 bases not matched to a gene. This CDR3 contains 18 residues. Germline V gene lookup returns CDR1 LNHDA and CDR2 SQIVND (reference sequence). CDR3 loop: CASSPRSGTSGSYNEQFF. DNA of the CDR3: TGTGCCAGTAGTCCCCGATCCGGGACTAGCGGCTCCTACAATGAGCAGTTCTTC.